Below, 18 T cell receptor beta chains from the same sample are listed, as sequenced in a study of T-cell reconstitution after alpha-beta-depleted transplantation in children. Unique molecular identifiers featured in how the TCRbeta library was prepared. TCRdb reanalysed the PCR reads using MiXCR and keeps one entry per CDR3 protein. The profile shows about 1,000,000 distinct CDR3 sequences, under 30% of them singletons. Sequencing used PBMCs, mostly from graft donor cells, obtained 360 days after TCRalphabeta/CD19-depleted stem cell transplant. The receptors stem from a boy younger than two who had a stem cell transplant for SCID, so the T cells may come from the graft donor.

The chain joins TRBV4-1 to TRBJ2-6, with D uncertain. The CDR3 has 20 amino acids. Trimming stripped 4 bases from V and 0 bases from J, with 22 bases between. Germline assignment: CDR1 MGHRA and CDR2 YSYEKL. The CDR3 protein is CASSRISMAFTYSGANVLTF. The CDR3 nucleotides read TGCGCCAGCAGCCGGATCTCTATGGCCTTTACCTACTCTGGGGCCAACGTCCTGACTTTC.

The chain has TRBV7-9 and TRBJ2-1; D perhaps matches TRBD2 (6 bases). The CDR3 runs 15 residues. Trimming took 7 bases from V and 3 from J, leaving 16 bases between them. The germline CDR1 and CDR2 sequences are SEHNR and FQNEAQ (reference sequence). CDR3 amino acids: CASTPREESYNEQFF. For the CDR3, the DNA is TGTGCCAGCACCCCTAGGGAGGAAAGCTACAATGAGCAGTTCTTC.

CDR3: CATSLEGTFSYEQYF. In DNA form, the CDR3 reads TGTGCCACCAGCCTCGAGGGGACCTTCTCCTACGAGCAGTACTTC. The chain has TRBV15 and TRBJ2-7; D tentatively fits TRBD1 or TRBD2 (5 bases each). Germline CDR1 and CDR2: LNHNV and YYDKDF (reference sequence). The germline V and J ends were trimmed by 5 bases and 0 bases, with 14 bases remaining between them. The CDR3 runs to 15 residues.

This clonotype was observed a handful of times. The DNA of the CDR3 is TGTGCCAGCAGCTTAAAACACAAGATCCAGCGGGGTTTAGGGGATACGCAGTATTTT. As protein: CASSLKHKIQRGLGDTQYF. The genes are TRBV13 and TRBJ2-3; the match to TRBD2 covers 7 bases. This CDR3 has 19 residues. V dropped 2 bases and J dropped 6; count of bases not matched to a gene: 20. The V gene's germline CDR1 is PRHDT and CDR2 FYEKMQ (reference sequence).

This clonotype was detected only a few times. The CDR3 protein is CASSTVEGYNEQFF. The CDR3 nucleotides read TGCGCCAGCAGCACCGTCGAGGGCTACAATGAGCAGTTCTTC. This sequence joins TRBV4-1 and TRBJ2-1, with D perhaps matching TRBD2 (5 bases). Trimming left V 5 bases short and J 3 bases short, with 11 bases between. The CDR3 consists of 14 residues. The germline V gene has CDR1 MGHRA and CDR2 YSYEKL.

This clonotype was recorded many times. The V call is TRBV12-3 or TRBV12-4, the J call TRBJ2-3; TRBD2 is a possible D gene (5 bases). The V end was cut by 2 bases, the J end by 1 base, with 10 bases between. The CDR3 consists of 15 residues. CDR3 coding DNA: TGTGCCAGCAGTTTAAGACTATTCCGCACAGATACGCAGTATTTT. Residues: CASSLRLFRTDTQYF.

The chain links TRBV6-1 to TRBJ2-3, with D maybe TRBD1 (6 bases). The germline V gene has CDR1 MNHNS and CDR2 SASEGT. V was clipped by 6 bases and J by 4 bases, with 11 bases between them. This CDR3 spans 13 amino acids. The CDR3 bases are TGTGCCAGCAGACAGAGGGGGTCAGATACGCAGTATTTT. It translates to CASRQRGSDTQYF.

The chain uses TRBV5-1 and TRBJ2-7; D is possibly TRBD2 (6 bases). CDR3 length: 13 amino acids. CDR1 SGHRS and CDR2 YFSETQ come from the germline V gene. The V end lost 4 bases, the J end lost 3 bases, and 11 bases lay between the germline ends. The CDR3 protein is CASSRELHYEQYF. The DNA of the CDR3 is TGCGCCAGCAGCCGGGAGCTTCACTACGAGCAGTACTTC.

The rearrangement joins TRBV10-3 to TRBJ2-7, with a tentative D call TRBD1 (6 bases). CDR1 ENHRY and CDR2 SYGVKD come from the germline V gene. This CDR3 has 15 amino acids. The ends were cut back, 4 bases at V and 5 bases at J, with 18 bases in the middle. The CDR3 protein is CAISGSDRTVHEQYF. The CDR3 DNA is TGTGCCATCAGTGGGTCAGACAGGACGGTCCACGAGCAGTACTTC.

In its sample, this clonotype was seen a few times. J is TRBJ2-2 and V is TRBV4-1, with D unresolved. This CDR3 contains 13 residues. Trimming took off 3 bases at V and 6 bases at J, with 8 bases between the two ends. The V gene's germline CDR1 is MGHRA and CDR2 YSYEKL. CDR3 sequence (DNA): TGCGCCAGCAGCCATCAGTGGTCCGGGGAGCTGTTTTTT. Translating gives CASSHQWSGELFF.

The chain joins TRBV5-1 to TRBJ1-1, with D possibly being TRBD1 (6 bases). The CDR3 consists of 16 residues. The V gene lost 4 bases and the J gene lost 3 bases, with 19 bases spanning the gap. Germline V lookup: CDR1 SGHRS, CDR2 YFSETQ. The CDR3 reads CASSGARGTHDTEAFF. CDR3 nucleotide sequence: TGCGCCAGCAGCGGGGCTCGCGGGACACACGACACTGAAGCTTTCTTT.

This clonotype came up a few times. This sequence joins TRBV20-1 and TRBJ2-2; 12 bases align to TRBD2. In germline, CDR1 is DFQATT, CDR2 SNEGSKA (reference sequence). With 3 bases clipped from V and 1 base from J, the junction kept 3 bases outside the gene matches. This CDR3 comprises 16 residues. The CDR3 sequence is CSASGGLAGNTGELFF. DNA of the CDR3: TGCAGTGCTAGTGGGGGACTAGCGGGGAACACCGGGGAGCTGTTTTTT.

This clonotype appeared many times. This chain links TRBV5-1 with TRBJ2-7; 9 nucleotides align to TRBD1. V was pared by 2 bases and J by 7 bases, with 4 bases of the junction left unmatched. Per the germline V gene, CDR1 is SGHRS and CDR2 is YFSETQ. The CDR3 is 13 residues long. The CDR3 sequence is CASSFGQGREQYF. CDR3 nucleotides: TGCGCCAGCAGCTTCGGACAGGGGCGGGAGCAGTACTTC.

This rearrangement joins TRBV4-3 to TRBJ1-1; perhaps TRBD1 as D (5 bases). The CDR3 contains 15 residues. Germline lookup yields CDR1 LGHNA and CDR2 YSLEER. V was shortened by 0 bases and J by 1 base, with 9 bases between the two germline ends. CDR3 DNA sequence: TGCGCCAGCAGCCAAGAGGGGGTATCGAACACTGAAGCTTTCTTT. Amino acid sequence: CASSQEGVSNTEAFF.

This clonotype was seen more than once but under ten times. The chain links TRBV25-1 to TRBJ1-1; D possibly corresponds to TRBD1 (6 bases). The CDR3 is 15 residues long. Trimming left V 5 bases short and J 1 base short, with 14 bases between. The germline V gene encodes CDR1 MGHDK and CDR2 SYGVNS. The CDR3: CASSPDSPPNTEAFF. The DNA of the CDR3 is TGTGCCAGCAGTCCGGACAGCCCACCGAACACTGAAGCTTTCTTT.

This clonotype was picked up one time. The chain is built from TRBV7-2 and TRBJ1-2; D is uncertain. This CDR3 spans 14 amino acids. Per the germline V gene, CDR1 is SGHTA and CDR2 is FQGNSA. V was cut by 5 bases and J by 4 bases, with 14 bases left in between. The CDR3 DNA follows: TGTGCCAGCAGCCCCGCGGGGAACCTCTATGGCTACACCTTC. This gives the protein CASSPAGNLYGYTF.

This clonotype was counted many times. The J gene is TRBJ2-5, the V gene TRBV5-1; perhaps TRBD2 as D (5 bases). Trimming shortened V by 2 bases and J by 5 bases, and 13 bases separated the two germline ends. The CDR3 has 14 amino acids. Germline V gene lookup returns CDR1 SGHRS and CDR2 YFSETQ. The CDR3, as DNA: TGCGCCAGCAGCTTCTTCGGACTGCGGGAGACCCAGTACTTC. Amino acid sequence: CASSFFGLRETQYF. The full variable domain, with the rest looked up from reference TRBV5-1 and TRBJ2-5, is KAGVTQTPRYLIKTRGQQVTLSCSPISGHRSVSWYQQTPGQGLQFLFEYFSETQRNKGNFPGRFSGRQFSNSRSEMNVSTLELGDSALYLCASSFFGLRETQYFGPGTRLLVL.

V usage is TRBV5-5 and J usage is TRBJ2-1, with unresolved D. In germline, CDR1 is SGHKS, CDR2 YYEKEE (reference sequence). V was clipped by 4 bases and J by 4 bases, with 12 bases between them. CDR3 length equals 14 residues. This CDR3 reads CASSLKALYNEQFF. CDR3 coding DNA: TGTGCCAGCAGCCTTAAGGCCCTGTACAATGAGCAGTTCTTC.